A single sample is the source of the 31 T cell receptor beta chains below, sequenced in a study of molecular identifiers for immune sequencing clone quantification. Each CDR3 protein gets one entry after TCRdb re-called the PCR reads with MiXCR. The table shows just under 650,000 distinct CDR3 sequences, with roughly 21% occurring only once. The sequencing sample was made of naive CD8+ T cells from blood, with Jurkat cell RNA spiked in. Sample subset: FACS-sorted CD8+CD4-CCR7+CD45RA+ naive T cells. All receptors come from a human donor in good health. Some libraries in this study had Jurkat cell RNA spiked in.

This chain joins TRBV5-1 and TRBJ1-2; D gene ambiguous. The CDR3 loop spans 15 amino acids. V was clipped by 3 bases and J by 2 bases, with 14 bases between them. Germline loops: CDR1 SGHRS, CDR2 YFSETQ. The CDR3 spells CASSYDLGGNYGYTF. The DNA of the CDR3 is TGCGCCAGCAGCTACGACCTGGGAGGAAACTATGGCTACACCTTC.

This clonotype showed up many times. This chain joins TRBV6-2 or TRBV6-3 and TRBJ1-5; D not certain. CDR3 length: 13 amino acids. Germline loops: CDR1 MNHEY, CDR2 SVGEGT. V lost 2 bases and J lost 4, with 6 bases in between. As DNA, the CDR3 is TGTGCCAGCAGTTACGGTACAAATCAGCCCCAGCATTTT. It encodes CASSYGTNQPQHF.

Comments on this clonotype: A clone one base away is much larger, so this may be a read error. The chain uses TRBV27 and TRBJ2-1, with TRBD1 identical over 9 bases. In germline, CDR1 is MNHEY, CDR2 SMNVEV (reference sequence). The CDR3 runs 15 residues. V lost 5 bases and J lost 4; bases outside the gene matches: 6. CDR3 bases: TGTGCCAGCAGTACAGCGGGACAGGGATACAATGAGCAGTTCTTC. It codes for CASSTAGQGYNEQFF.

This clonotype has ten or more counts. This chain connects TRBV27 to TRBJ1-1; 8 positions match TRBD1. Per the germline V gene, CDR1 is MNHEY and CDR2 is SMNVEV (reference sequence). The V and J ends lost 6 bases and 5 bases, in that order; junction bases with no gene match: 5. CDR3 length: 13 amino acids. This CDR3 reads CASSRGQGTEAFF. The CDR3 DNA reads TGTGCCAGCAGCCGCGGACAGGGAACTGAAGCTTTCTTT.

The J gene is TRBJ2-1, the V gene TRBV2; D may be TRBD2 (6 bases). V was cut by 7 bases and J by 9 bases, with 31 bases left in between. Germline V gene lookup returns CDR1 SNHLY and CDR2 FYNNEI. CDR3 length equals 18 residues. DNA for the CDR3: TGTGCCAGCAACCCCCTGCCCCATTTAGGCGGGGACCACACTGAGCAGTTCTTC. Translated: CASNPLPHLGGDHTEQFF.

With respect to this clonotype: A clone one base away is much larger, so this may be a read error. This chain uses TRBV7-6 with TRBJ2-7; no firm D call. From germline, CDR1 is SGHVS and CDR2 FNYEAQ. This CDR3 comprises 13 residues. The CDR3: CANSSTGMYEQYF. CDR3 nucleotides: TGTGCCAACAGCTCCACCGGAATGTACGAGCAGTACTTC. The full variable domain, rest sourced from reference TRBV7-6 and TRBJ2-7, is GAGVSQSPRYKVTKRGQDVALRCDPISGHVSLYWYRQALGQGPEFLTYFNYEAQQDKSGLPNDRFSAERPEGSISTLTIQRTEQRDSAMYRCANSSTGMYEQYFGPGTRLTVT.

This clonotype was counted ten times or more. The chain uses TRBV30 and TRBJ1-1; D is possibly TRBD1 (5 bases). V shed 1 base and J shed 8 bases, with 11 bases lying between them. There are 12 residues in the CDR3. Germline V CDR1 and CDR2: GTSNPN, SVGIG (reference sequence). CDR3 coding DNA: TGTGCCTGGAGTGCCGACCGGGGGGAAGCTTTCTTT. Translated, it gives CAWSADRGEAFF.

The table lists this clonotype with a count of one. Possible read error: a much larger clone is one base away. The chain is built from TRBV4-1 and TRBJ2-1; TRBD2 aligns across 9 bases. The CDR3 length is 15 residues. Germline V CDR1 and CDR2: MGHRA, YSYEKL. Here the CDR3 reads CANSQVVLAGNEQFF. CDR3 coding DNA: TGCGCCAACAGCCAAGTAGTTCTAGCGGGGAATGAGCAGTTCTTC.

This clonotype was observed at least ten times. V and J are TRBV4-3 and TRBJ1-1, with 7 nucleotides matching TRBD1. Losses at the gene ends were 1 base for V and 6 bases for J; bases not matched to a gene: 2. Germline values: CDR1 LGHNA, CDR2 YSLEER. The CDR3 extends over 13 amino acids. CDR3 bases: TGCGCCAGCAGCCAAGTACAGGGGTCTGAAGCTTTCTTT. Translated, it gives CASSQVQGSEAFF.

This clonotype has more than one count but fewer than ten. The CDR3 sequence is CASSLGTQGPSTDTQYF. As DNA, the CDR3 is TGTGCCAGCAGCTTAGGGACCCAGGGGCCTAGCACAGATACGCAGTATTTT. This chain links TRBV11-3 with TRBJ2-3, with D possibly being TRBD1 (6 bases). The CDR3 has 17 amino acids. Germline V gives CDR1 SGHNT, CDR2 YENEEA. Between the trimmed V and J ends, which lost 1 base and 0 bases, there was a span of 14 bases.

About this clonotype: A single base separates this from a much larger clone, so it may be a read error. CDR3 sequence reads: CAGSDRGVGTDTQYF. CDR3 coding DNA: TGTGCCGGCAGTGACAGGGGAGTGGGTACAGATACGCAGTATTTT. The chain joins TRBV6-4 to TRBJ2-3, with 8 bases matching TRBD1. Germline V lookup: CDR1 MRHNA, CDR2 SNTAGT. The CDR3 sequence is 15 residues long.

V is TRBV5-6 and J is TRBJ2-1; 12 bases agree with TRBD2. Germline values: CDR1 SGHDT, CDR2 YYEEEE. Germline trimming cut 1 base from V and 8 bases from J; bases unmatched to any gene: 4. CDR3 length: 15 residues. The CDR3 here is CASSLSSGRGDEQFF. The DNA for the CDR3 is TGTGCCAGCAGCTTGTCTAGCGGGAGGGGCGATGAGCAGTTCTTC.

A remark on this clonotype: This sequence may be a read error, since a much larger clone differs from it by one base. The chain has TRBV19 and TRBJ2-2; 8 bases are shared with TRBD2. Trimming took 6 bases from V and 6 from J; bases not matched to a gene: 3. CDR3 length: 13 amino acids. The germline V gene has CDR1 LNHDA and CDR2 SQIVND (reference sequence). For the CDR3, the DNA is TGTGCCAGTAGCGGGAGGGTTGCCGGGGAGCTGTTTTTT. It yields the protein CASSGRVAGELFF. Complete variable domain (other parts from reference TRBV19 and TRBJ2-2): DGGITQSPKYLFRKEGQNVTLSCEQNLNHDAMYWYRQDPGQGLRLIYYSQIVNDFQKGDIAEGYSVSREKKESFPLTVTSAQKNPTAFYLCASSGRVAGELFFGEGSRLTVL.

This clonotype turned up a few times. This sequence joins TRBV14 and TRBJ1-6, with D possibly TRBD1 on 5 matching bases. The CDR3 covers 15 residues. V lost 2 bases and J lost 6, with 11 bases in between. Germline-derived CDR1 and CDR2 are SGHDN and FVKESK. CDR3: CASSQFQGLNSPLHF. In DNA, the CDR3 is TGTGCCAGCAGCCAATTCCAGGGACTTAATTCACCCCTCCACTTT.

At least ten counts were recorded for this clonotype. The chain recombines TRBV3-1 with TRBJ2-3, with D unresolved. V lost 4 bases to trimming and J lost 1 base, with 15 bases between them. Germline lookup yields CDR1 LGHDT and CDR2 YNNKEL (reference sequence). CDR3 size: 16 residues. The CDR3 DNA follows: TGTGCCAGCAGCCCTGGAACAGAGAGTGGCACAGATACGCAGTATTTT. This gives the protein CASSPGTESGTDTQYF.

This clonotype has at least ten counts. CDR3 residues: CASSVTGQDEQYF. In nucleotides, the CDR3 is TGTGCCAGCAGCGTAACAGGGCAGGACGAGCAGTACTTC. The chain employs TRBV9 and TRBJ2-7; a possible D gene is TRBD1 (6 bases). CDR1 SGDLS and CDR2 YYNGEE come from the germline V gene. The CDR3 contains 13 residues. V lost 1 base, J lost 5 bases, and 10 bases lay in between.

This clonotype was seen at least ten times. This rearrangement joins TRBV10-2 to TRBJ2-5; unclear D gene. The CDR3 loop spans 15 amino acids. Trimming shortened V by 0 bases and J by 0 bases, and 8 bases separated the two germline ends. Per the germline V gene, CDR1 is WSHSY and CDR2 is SAAADI. The CDR3 loop reads CASSESIGHQETQYF. The CDR3 DNA follows: TGCGCCAGCAGTGAGTCGATAGGCCACCAAGAGACCCAGTACTTC.

Many counts were recorded for this clonotype. The chain recombines TRBV30 with TRBJ2-3, with 9 bases identical to TRBD2. With 2 bases clipped from V and 5 bases from J, the junction kept 8 bases outside the gene matches. The length of the CDR3 is 15 residues. Germline V CDR1 and CDR2: GTSNPN, SVGIG (reference sequence). This CDR3 is CAWSTISGSLDTQYF. DNA for the CDR3: TGTGCCTGGAGTACGATTAGCGGGAGTTTAGATACGCAGTATTTT.

This clonotype was seen more than once but under ten times. One junction end disagrees with the germline gene, perhaps due to a read error. The DNA of the CDR3 is TGTGCCGGCAGCTTAGGACCTTTCCAAGAGGCCCAGTACTTC. Translation: CAGSLGPFQEAQYF. V and J are TRBV7-9 and TRBJ2-5; D gene ambiguous. This CDR3 has 14 residues. From germline, CDR1 is SEHNR and CDR2 FQNEAQ (reference sequence).

At least ten counts were recorded for this clonotype. The chain carries TRBV5-5 and TRBJ2-6; D might be TRBD1 (5 bases). CDR1 is SGHKS, CDR2 YYEKEE, per germline (reference sequence). V lost 0 bases and J lost 2, with 24 bases in between. The CDR3 has 21 amino acids. In nucleotides, the CDR3 is TGTGCCAGCAGCTTGGGGCAGGGTATCACAACCCAGATCGCTGGGGCCAACGTCCTGACTTTC. This gives the protein CASSLGQGITTQIAGANVLTF.

This clonotype turned up a few times. This chain links TRBV6-5 with TRBJ2-1; tentative D call: TRBD2 (5 bases). The CDR3 is 12 amino acids. V was clipped by 2 bases and J by 8 bases, with 7 bases between them. Germline V CDR1 and CDR2: MNHEY, SVGAGI. In DNA, the CDR3 is TGTGCCAGCAGTTACAACGGGGATGAGCAGTTCTTC. Its translation: CASSYNGDEQFF.

This clonotype has just a few counts. This rearrangement joins TRBV7-9 to TRBJ2-7; D is unclear. CDR3 length: 13 residues. CDR1 and CDR2 (germline): SEHNR, FQNEAQ (reference sequence). Trimming pared 4 bases from V and 4 bases from J, leaving 11 bases between. CDR3 sequence reads: CASSSVRRYEQYF. In DNA form, the CDR3 reads TGTGCCAGCAGCTCTGTGAGGAGATACGAGCAGTACTTC.

The V call is TRBV19, the J call TRBJ2-1; no clear D. Trimming pared 1 base from V and 3 bases from J, leaving 13 bases between. The CDR3 runs 16 residues. Germline V gene lookup returns CDR1 LNHDA and CDR2 SQIVND (reference sequence). The DNA of the CDR3 is TGTGCCAGTAGTATAGGTTTTCCAGCCAACTACAATGAGCAGTTCTTC. Translated: CASSIGFPANYNEQFF.

J is TRBJ2-5 and V is TRBV6-5; no reliable D call. V dropped 6 bases and J dropped 2 bases, with 10 bases sitting between them. This CDR3 comprises 13 residues. CDR1 and CDR2 (germline): MNHEY, SVGAGI. CDR3 nucleotides: TGTGCCAGCAGACCCCCGTTACAAGAGACCCAGTACTTC. This codes for CASRPPLQETQYF.

At least ten counts were recorded for this clonotype. V usage is TRBV5-6 and J usage is TRBJ2-7, with a possible D match to TRBD2 (6 bases). Germline V gene data show CDR1 as SGHDT and CDR2 as YYEEEE. The germline V and J ends were trimmed by 5 bases and 3 bases, with 18 bases remaining between them. CDR3 size: 15 residues. The DNA for the CDR3 is TGTGCCAGCAGTCTGGGAGGACGGACGAACTACGAGCAGTACTTC. The encoded protein is CASSLGGRTNYEQYF.

As concerns this clonotype: Since a much larger clone is just one base distant, this may be a read error. The V call is TRBV7-9, the J call TRBJ2-7; 10 positions match TRBD1. This CDR3 region has 16 residues. From germline, CDR1 is SEHNR and CDR2 FQNEAQ (reference sequence). J lost 2 bases, V lost 3 bases, and 7 bases had no gene match. CDR3 sequence (DNA): TGTGCCAGCAGCTTCCCACCTGGACAGGGGGCCTACGAGCAGTACTTC. It specifies CASSFPPGQGAYEQYF.

This clonotype was recorded at least ten times. V gene TRBV6-2 or TRBV6-3 combines with J gene TRBJ2-3, with 9 bases matching TRBD2. CDR1 is MNHEY and CDR2 is SVGEGT in the germline V gene. The J segment lost 5 bases and the V segment lost 0 bases, leaving 9 bases of the junction unmatched. This CDR3 contains 17 residues. CDR3 loop: CASSYSSSGGFQDTQYF. DNA of the CDR3: TGTGCCAGCAGTTACTCTTCCAGCGGGGGGTTTCAAGATACGCAGTATTTT.

For this clonotype: One base away lies a much larger clone, so this may be a sequencing read error. The chain employs TRBV27 and TRBJ1-1, with D uncertain. From germline, CDR1 is MNHEY and CDR2 SMNVEV (reference sequence). Trimming stripped 7 bases from V and 4 bases from J, with 19 bases between. CDR3 length: 15 residues. This CDR3 reads CASIGEGNRGTEAFF. CDR3 coding DNA: TGTGCCAGCATCGGGGAAGGTAACCGGGGCACTGAAGCTTTCTTT.

Many counts were recorded for this clonotype. The V call is TRBV6-2 or TRBV6-3, the J call TRBJ2-3; 9 bases are shared with TRBD2. This CDR3 comprises 17 residues. CDR1 MNHEY and CDR2 SVGEGT come from the germline V gene. The junction had 8 bases not matched to a gene; V was cut back by 2 bases and J by 2 bases. The CDR3 sequence: CASSYPSTSGNTDTQYF. The CDR3 DNA is TGTGCCAGCAGTTACCCGTCGACTAGCGGAAACACAGATACGCAGTATTTT.

In its sample, this clonotype was seen many times. This sequence joins TRBV13 and TRBJ1-1; 9 bases are shared with TRBD1. Germline V gene data show CDR1 as PRHDT and CDR2 as FYEKMQ (reference sequence). Trimming took 4 bases from V and 5 from J; bases not matched to a gene: 8. This CDR3 contains 15 residues. CDR3 sequence: CASSSEQGARTEAFF. Written as DNA, the CDR3 is TGTGCCAGCAGCTCCGAACAGGGGGCGCGAACTGAAGCTTTCTTT.

Comment on this clonotype: This CDR3 fails to terminate in the conserved phenylalanine or tryptophan, so it likely reflects a read error. The J gene is TRBJ1-5, the V gene TRBV6-2 or TRBV6-3, with TRBD1 matching over 9 bases. The ends lost 4 bases at V and 6 bases at J; junction bases unmatched: 10. Germline values: CDR1 MNHEY, CDR2 SVGEGT. The CDR3 extends over 16 amino acids. The CDR3 here is CASSWGLRQGGQPQHL. The CDR3, as DNA: TGTGCCAGCAGTTGGGGATTAAGACAGGGGGGTCAGCCCCAGCATCTT.